This is a list of T cell receptor beta chains from one sample in a study of blood T cell repertoires in COVID-19. Sequenced by immunoSEQ multiplex PCR; TCRdb stores in-frame clones only, minus some. The table shows around 60,000 clones, with approximately 80% occurring only once. The material sequenced was peripheral blood. The receptors originated from a human donor in a cohort sampled during active COVID-19. Each CDR3 is given without its conserved first and last residue. Clone size, where shown, is once, few, many, or a class for clones that have expanded.

abundance	j_gene	v_gene	CDR3aa
.	TRBJ1-2	TRBV5-4	ASTPTGIDGYT
.	TRBJ2-5	TRBV7-2	ASSFQGEETQY
few	TRBJ2-2	TRBV5-4	ASSLDLRDTGELF
few	TRBJ1-1	TRBV11-2	ASSFPSSRGWNTEAF
.	TRBJ1-1	TRBV5-1	ASSLGTGTSSEAF
.	TRBJ1-3	TRBV2	ASSVTGVIGNTIY
many	TRBJ2-4	TRBV4-1	ASSPAPATGDIQY
.	TRBJ1-2	TRBV18	ASSPSSREDGGYT
.	TRBJ1-1	TRBV5-4	ASSFIQGRGTEAF
.	TRBJ2-3	TRBV18	ASSPSGGGTDTQY
.	TRBJ2-5	TRBV5-1	ASSSGAPRETQY
.	TRBJ1-5	TRBV9	ASSAAGFSNQPQH
.	TRBJ2-5	TRBV12-3/TRBV12-4	ASRVQMQETQY
.	TRBJ1-1	TRBV9	ASSVAINTEAF
few	TRBJ2-5	TRBV18	ASSPNLRETQY
.	TRBJ2-3	TRBV2	ATAQKNTQY
few	TRBJ2-1	TRBV18	ASSPPADNEQF
.	TRBJ1-1	TRBV6-4	ASSDGQGARAF
.	TRBJ1-2	TRBV19	ASSIGLDNAGYT
.	TRBJ2-7	TRBV12-3/TRBV12-4	ASSWDRDEQY
once	TRBJ2-5	TRBV12-3/TRBV12-4	ASSLGGTQY
.	TRBJ2-1	TRBV10-3	AISEGAHQGAGEQF
.	TRBJ1-2	TRBV2	ASSQFAEPA
few	TRBJ1-2	TRBV29-1	SVEGYGGKNYGYT
.	TRBJ2-2	TRBV7-3	ASSSLAGGNTGELF
few	TRBJ2-7	TRBV19	ASSPTGGRFSEQY
few	TRBJ1-5	TRBV21-1	ASSKGWQGYNQPQH
.	TRBJ1-4	TRBV6-5	ASRPRTGNNEKLF
.	TRBJ1-3	TRBV4-3	ASSPQVASGNTIY